This TCR beta chain originates from a study of control samples from healthy donors and cancer patients. TCRdb's copy holds only in-frame clones and misses some; the assay was immunoSEQ multiplex PCR. Counted here are 74,000 or so clones, around 91% occurring once; the ten biggest clones make up 7.2%. This CDR3 region has 17 residues. From germline, CDR1 is SSHAT and CDR2 FNYEAQ (reference sequence). The trim removed 4 bases at V and 3 bases at J, leaving 14 bases unmatched. This TCR was sampled from a man aged 45 to 65 in good health. V and J are TRBV7-7 and TRBJ2-5, with 7 bases fitting TRBD1. The sequenced material came from blood. CDR3 loop: CASSSRSAGTDEETQYF. DNA for the CDR3: TGTGCCAGCAGCTCCCGCTCAGCCGGGACAGATGAAGAGACCCAGTACTTC.